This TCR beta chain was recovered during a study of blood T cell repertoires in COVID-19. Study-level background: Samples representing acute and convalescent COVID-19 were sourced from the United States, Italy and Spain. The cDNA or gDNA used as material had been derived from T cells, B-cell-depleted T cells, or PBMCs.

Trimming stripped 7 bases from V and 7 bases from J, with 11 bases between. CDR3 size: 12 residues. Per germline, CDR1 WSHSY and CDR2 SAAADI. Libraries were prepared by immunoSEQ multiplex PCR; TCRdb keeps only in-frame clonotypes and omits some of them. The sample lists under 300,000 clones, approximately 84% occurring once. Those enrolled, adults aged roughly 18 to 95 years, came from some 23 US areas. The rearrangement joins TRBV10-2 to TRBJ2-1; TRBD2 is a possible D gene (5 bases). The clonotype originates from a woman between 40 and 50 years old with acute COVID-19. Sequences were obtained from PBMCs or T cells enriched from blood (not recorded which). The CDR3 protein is CASIGRRNEQFF. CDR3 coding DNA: TGCGCCAGCATTGGCAGGAGGAATGAGCAGTTCTTC.